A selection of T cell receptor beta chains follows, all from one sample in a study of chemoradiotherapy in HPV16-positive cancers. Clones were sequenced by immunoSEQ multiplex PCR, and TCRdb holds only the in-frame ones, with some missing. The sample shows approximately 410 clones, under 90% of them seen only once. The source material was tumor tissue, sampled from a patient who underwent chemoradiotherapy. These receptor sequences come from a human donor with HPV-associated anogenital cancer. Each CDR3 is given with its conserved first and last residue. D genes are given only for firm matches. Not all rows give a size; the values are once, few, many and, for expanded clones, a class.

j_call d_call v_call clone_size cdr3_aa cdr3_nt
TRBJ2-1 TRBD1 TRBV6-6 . CASSYSTQGPHNEQFF TGTGCCAGCAGTTACTCGACACAGGGGCCTCACAATGAGCAGTTCTTC
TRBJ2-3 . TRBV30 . CAWSVPGTDTQYF TGTGCCTGGAGTGTACCGGGAACAGATACGCAGTATTTT
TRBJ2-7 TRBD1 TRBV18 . CASSEAAGGEQYF TGTGCCAGCTCAGAGGCGGCAGGGGGAGAGCAGTACTTC
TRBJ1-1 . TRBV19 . CASSIDLGTPGGAFF TGTGCCAGTAGTATAGATCTGGGGACGCCGGGGGGGGCTTTCTTT
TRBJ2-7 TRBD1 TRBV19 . CASSINGQELSYEQYF TGTGCCAGTAGTATTAACGGACAGGAGCTCTCCTACGAGCAGTACTTC
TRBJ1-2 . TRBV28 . CASSFRTDYGYTF TGTGCCAGCAGTTTCCGGACCGACTATGGCTACACCTTC
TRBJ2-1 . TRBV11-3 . CASSLGPQEQFF TGTGCCAGCAGCTTGGGACCCCAGGAGCAGTTCTTC
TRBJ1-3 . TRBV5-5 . CASSLSGNTIYF TGTGCCAGCAGCTTGTCTGGAAACACCATATATTTT
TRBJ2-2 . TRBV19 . CASSVETVPNTGELFF TGTGCCAGTAGTGTGGAGACGGTCCCGAACACCGGGGAGCTGTTTTTT
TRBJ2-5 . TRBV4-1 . CASSQVVIQGRGGGLIWAQYF TGCGCCAGCAGCCAGGTTGTTATTCAGGGGAGGGGGGGAGGGCTAATTTGGGCCCAGTACTTC
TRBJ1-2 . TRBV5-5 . CASSPQLGGYTF TGTGCCAGCAGCCCTCAATTGGGGGGCTACACCTTC
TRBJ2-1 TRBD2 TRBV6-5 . CAISSGKGEQFF TGTGCCATTTCTAGCGGGAAGGGGGAGCAGTTCTTC
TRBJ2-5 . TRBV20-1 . CSAEETETQYF TGCAGTGCTGAAGAGACGGAGACCCAGTACTTC
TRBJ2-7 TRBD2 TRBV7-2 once CASSLGSPAGVSYEQYF TGTGCCAGCAGCTTAGGAAGTCCAGCGGGAGTTTCCTACGAGCAGTACTTC
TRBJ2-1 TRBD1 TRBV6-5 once CASSYSGGTGANEQFF TGTGCCAGCAGTTACTCGGGGGGGACAGGGGCCAATGAGCAGTTCTTC
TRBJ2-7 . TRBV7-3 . CASSPSVRRGWGEQYF TGTGCCAGCAGCCCCTCAGTAAGAAGGGGTTGGGGCGAGCAGTACTTC
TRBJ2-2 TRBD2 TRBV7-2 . CASSLASGGRTGELFF TGTGCCAGCAGCTTAGCTAGCGGGGGGCGGACCGGGGAGCTGTTTTTT
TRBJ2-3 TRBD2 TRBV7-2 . CASSPGLATDTQYF TGTGCCAGCAGCCCCGGACTAGCGACAGATACGCAGTATTTT
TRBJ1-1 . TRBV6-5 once CAISEGGSTEAFF TGTGCGATAAGTGAGGGGGGCAGCACTGAAGCTTTCTTT
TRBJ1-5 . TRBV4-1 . CASSQELTGPNQPQHF TGCGCCAGCAGCCAGGAGCTGACCGGCCCCAATCAGCCCCAGCATTTT
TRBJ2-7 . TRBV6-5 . CASSYSMIGPYEQYF TGTGCCAGCAGTTATTCCATGATAGGCCCCTACGAGCAGTACTTC
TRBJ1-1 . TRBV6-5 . CASSYDDGGMNTEAFF TGTGCCAGCAGTTATGATGACGGTGGCATGAACACTGAAGCTTTCTTT
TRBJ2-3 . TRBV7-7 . CASSRTVLTDTQYF TGTGCCAGCAGCCGGACAGTCTTAACAGATACGCAGTATTTT
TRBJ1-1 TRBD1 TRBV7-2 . CASSQGQGRFFGTEAFF TGTGCCAGCAGCCAGGGACAGGGGCGATTTTTTGGCACTGAAGCTTTCTTT
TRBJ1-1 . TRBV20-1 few CTPNYGGEAFF TGCACCCCTAATTACGGGGGTGAAGCTTTCTTT
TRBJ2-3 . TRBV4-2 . CASSQDGKAGTDTQYF TGTGCCAGCAGCCAAGATGGTAAGGCGGGCACAGATACGCAGTATTTT
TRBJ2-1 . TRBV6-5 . CASIPGGHSYNEQFF TGTGCCAGCATCCCCGGGGGCCACTCCTACAATGAGCAGTTCTTC
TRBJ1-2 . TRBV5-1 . CASSSYRQGGYTF TGCGCCAGCAGCTCCTATCGACAAGGCGGCTACACCTTC
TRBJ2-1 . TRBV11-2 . CASRGGVRNEQFF TGTGCCAGCAGGGGGGGCGTAAGGAATGAGCAGTTCTTC
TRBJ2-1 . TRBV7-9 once CASSYGQTNEQFF TGTGCCAGCAGTTACGGACAGACGAATGAGCAGTTCTTC
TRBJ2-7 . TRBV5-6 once CASSLVGLAQQYF TGTGCCAGCAGCTTGGTGGGGCTAGCACAGCAGTACTTC
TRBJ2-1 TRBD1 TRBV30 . CAWLRDREFTRRVF TGTGCCTGGTTGAGGGACAGGGAGTTTACGAGAAGGGTCTTC
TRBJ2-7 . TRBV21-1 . CASSTTGSTYEQYF TGTGCCAGCAGCACGACAGGGTCGACCTACGAGCAGTACTTC
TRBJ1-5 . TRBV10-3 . CAISENRVGQSNQPQHF TGTGCCATCAGTGAAAATCGTGTTGGACAGAGCAATCAGCCCCAGCATTTT
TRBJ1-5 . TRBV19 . CASSEHREGQPQHF TGTGCCAGTAGTGAACACAGGGAGGGGCAGCCCCAGCATTTT
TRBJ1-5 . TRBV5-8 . CASSSDGYNSNQPQHF TGTGCCAGCAGCTCCGACGGCTATAATAGCAATCAGCCCCAGCATTTT
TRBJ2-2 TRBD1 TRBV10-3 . CAISMTGTGGTGELFF TGCGCCATCAGCATGACCGGGACAGGGGGGACCGGGGAGCTGTTTTTT
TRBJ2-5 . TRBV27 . CASSFNARGQETQYF TGTGCCAGCAGTTTTAATGCCAGGGGACAAGAGACCCAGTACTTC
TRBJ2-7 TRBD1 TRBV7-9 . CASSLGGQGPYEQYF TGTGCCAGCAGCTTGGGGGGACAGGGCCCCTACGAGCAGTACTTC
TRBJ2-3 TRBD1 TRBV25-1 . CASRQGTADTQYF TGTGCCAGCAGACAGGGGACGGCAGATACGCAGTATTTT
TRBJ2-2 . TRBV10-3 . CAIRDRDTGELFF TGTGCCATCAGAGACAGAGACACCGGGGAGCTGTTTTTT
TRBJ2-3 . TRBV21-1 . CASSKGHFTDTQYF TGTGCCAGCAGCAAGGGACATTTCACAGATACGCAGTATTTT
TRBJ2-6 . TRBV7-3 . CASSLGGGTVSSGANVLTF TGTGCCAGCAGCTTAGGTGGCGGGACGGTAAGCTCTGGGGCCAACGTCCTGACTTTC
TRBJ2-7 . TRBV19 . CASSILAGPSSEQYF TGTGCCAGTAGTATATTGGCGGGTCCCTCCTCCGAGCAGTACTTC
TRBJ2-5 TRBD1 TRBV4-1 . CASSSAGQGARETQYF TGCGCCAGCAGCAGCGCTGGACAGGGGGCCCGGGAGACCCAGTACTTC
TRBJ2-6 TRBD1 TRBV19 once CASSLGQGALSGANVLTF TGTGCCAGTAGTCTCGGACAGGGGGCCCTCTCTGGGGCCAACGTCCTGACTTTC
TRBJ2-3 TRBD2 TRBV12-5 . CASGLAGEGTDTQYF TGTGCTAGTGGCCTAGCGGGAGAGGGGACAGATACGCAGTATTTT
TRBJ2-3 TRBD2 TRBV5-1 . CASSFLAGDQYF TGCGCCAGCAGCTTCCTAGCGGGGGACCAGTATTTT
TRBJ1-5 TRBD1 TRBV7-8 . CASSLGTTGGAGQPQHF TGTGCCAGCAGCTTAGGGACCACAGGGGGCGCGGGGCAGCCCCAGCATTTT
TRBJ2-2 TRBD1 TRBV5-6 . CASSLAYRGTGELFF TGTGCCAGCAGCTTGGCCTACAGGGGTACCGGGGAGCTGTTTTTT
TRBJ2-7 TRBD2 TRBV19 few CASSAPTSGNYEQYF TGTGCCAGTAGTGCCCCTACTAGCGGGAACTACGAGCAGTACTTC
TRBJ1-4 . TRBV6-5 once CASSYSGVGTNEKLFF TGTGCCAGCAGTTACTCGGGGGTCGGGACGAATGAAAAACTGTTTTTT
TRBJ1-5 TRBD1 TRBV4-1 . CASSRGQGLNQPQHF TGCGCCAGCAGCCGGGGACAGGGCTTGAATCAGCCCCAGCATTTT